This entry describes one T cell receptor beta chain. Its recognized antigen is unknown. No quality values exist for individual bases; no much larger clone is one base distant. The method was the immunoSEQ multiplex PCR assay. Drawn from immuneACCESS, this table holds only the in-frame rearrangements with V and J called that TCRdb kept. Clones are partly lost; checked studies trace under half to an unresolved V gene and leave the rest unexplained. Recorded for this sample are 200,000 to 250,000 clones; about 95% of them occurred a single time. The biggest ten clones account for about 1.4% of the sample. The data derive from a study of control samples from healthy donors and cancer patients (dated by TCRdb to 2018 to 2020). V and J are trimmed by 2 bases and 3 bases, and the gene matches miss 7 bases of the junction. From the germline V gene, CDR1 is LGHNA and CDR2 is YSLEER. Including cysteine and phenylalanine, the CDR3 has 17 amino acids. Only CDR3 DNA remains: 51 bases, in frame from the first base.

The sequence was obtained from a man aged 45-60 years in good health. The sequence is built from TRBV4-3 and TRBJ2-3; TRBD2 lines up with 11 middle nucleotides. Sequencing was done on a sample of blood. The sequence in DNA is TGCGCCAGCAGCCAACGACTAGCGGGGATTTCAACAGATACGCAGTATTTT. Its product reads: CASSQRLAGISTDTQYF.